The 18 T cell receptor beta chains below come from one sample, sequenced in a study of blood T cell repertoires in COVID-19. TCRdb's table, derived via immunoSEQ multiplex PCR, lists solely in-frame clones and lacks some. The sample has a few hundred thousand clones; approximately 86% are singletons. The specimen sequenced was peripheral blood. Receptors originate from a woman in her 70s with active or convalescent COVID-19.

CDR3 DNA: TGTGCTAGTGGTTTGGTACTGCTTAGCGGGAACACTGAAGCTTTCTTT. Translating it yields CASGLVLLSGNTEAFF. The V gene is TRBV12-5, the J gene TRBJ1-1; no clear D gene. Germline V gene data show CDR1 as LGHNT and CDR2 as FRNRAP. The CDR3 spans 16 residues. Trimming took off 0 bases at V and 1 base at J, with 12 bases between the two ends.

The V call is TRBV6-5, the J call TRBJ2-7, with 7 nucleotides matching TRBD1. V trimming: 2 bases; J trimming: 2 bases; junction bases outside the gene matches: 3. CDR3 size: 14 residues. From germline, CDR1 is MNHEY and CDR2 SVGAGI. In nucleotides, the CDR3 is TGTGCCAGCAGTTACAGGGGGCAGACCTACGAGCAGTACTTC. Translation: CASSYRGQTYEQYF.

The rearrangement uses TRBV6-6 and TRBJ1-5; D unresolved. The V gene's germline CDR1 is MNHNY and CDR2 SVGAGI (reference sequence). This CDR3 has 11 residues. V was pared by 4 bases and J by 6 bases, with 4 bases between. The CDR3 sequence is CASSSGQPQHF. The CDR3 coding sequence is TGTGCCAGCAGTTCGGGTCAGCCCCAGCATTTT.

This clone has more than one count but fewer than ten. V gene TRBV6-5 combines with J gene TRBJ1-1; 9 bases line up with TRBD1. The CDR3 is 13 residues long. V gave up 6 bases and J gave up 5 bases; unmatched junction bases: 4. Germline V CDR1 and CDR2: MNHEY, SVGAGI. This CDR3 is CASRRGQGTEAFF. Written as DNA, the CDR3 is TGTGCCAGCAGGCGCGGACAGGGGACTGAAGCTTTCTTT.

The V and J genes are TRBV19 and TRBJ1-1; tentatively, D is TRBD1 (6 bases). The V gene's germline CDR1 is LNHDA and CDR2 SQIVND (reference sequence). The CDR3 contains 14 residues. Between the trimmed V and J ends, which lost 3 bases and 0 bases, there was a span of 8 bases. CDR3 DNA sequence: TGTGCCAGTAGTATCGGACAGTTGAACACTGAAGCTTTCTTT. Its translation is CASSIGQLNTEAFF.

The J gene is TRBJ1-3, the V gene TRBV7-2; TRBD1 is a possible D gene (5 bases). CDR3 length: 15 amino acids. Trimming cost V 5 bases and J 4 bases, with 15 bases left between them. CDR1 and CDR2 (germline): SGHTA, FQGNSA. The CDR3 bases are TGTGCCAGCAGCCCCAGGGTGGCGAGCGGAAACACCATATATTTT. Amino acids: CASSPRVASGNTIYF.

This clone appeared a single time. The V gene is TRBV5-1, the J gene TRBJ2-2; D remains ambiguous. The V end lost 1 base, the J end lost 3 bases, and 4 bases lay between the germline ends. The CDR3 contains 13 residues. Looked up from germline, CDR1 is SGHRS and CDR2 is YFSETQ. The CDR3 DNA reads TGCGCCAGCAGCTTGTATGACACCGGGGAGCTGTTTTTT. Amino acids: CASSLYDTGELFF.

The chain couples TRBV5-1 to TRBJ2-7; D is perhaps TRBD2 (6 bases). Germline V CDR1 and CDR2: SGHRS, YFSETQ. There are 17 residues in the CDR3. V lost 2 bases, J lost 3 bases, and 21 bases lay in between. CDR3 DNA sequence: TGCGCCAGCAGCTTAGGGAGGCGGATAGGAGGGAGCTACGAGCAGTACTTC. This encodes CASSLGRRIGGSYEQYF.

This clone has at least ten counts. CDR3 region: CASTSTGVNSPLHF. CDR3 sequence (DNA): TGTGCCAGTACCTCGACAGGGGTTAATTCACCCCTCCACTTT. The V call is TRBV19, the J call TRBJ1-6; the match to TRBD1 covers 8 bases. J gave up 6 bases and V 7 bases, and 5 bases lay outside the gene matches. This CDR3 spans 14 amino acids. From germline, CDR1 is LNHDA and CDR2 SQIVND (reference sequence).

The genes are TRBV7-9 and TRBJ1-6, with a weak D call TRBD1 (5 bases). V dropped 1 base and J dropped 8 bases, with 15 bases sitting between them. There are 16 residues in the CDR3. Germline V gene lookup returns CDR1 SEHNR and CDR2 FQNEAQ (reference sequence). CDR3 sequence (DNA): TGTGCCAGCAGCTTAGGGGGCGGGGAAGGGTATTCACCCCTCCACTTT. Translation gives CASSLGGGEGYSPLHF. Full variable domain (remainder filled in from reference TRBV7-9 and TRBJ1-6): DTGVSQNPRHKITKRGQNVTFRCDPISEHNRLYWYRQTLGQGPEFLTYFQNEAQLEKSRLLSDRFSAERPKGSFSTLEIQRTEQGDSAMYLCASSLGGGEGYSPLHFGNGTRLTVT.

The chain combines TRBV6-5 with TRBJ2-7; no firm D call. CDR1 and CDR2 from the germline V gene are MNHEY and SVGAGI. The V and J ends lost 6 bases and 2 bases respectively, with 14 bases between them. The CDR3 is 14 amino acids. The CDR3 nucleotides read TGTGCCAGCAGGCCGCCCACGGTAGCCTACGAGCAGTACTTC. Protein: CASRPPTVAYEQYF.

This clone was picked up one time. The CDR3 coding sequence is TGTGCCAGTAGTAAGGCAGGGGGACAGCCCCAGCATTTT. Translating gives CASSKAGGQPQHF. This chain joins TRBV19 and TRBJ1-5; 7 nucleotides align to TRBD1. J gave up 7 bases and V 4 bases, and 4 bases lay outside the gene matches. The V gene's germline CDR1 is LNHDA and CDR2 SQIVND (reference sequence). CDR3 length: 13 amino acids.

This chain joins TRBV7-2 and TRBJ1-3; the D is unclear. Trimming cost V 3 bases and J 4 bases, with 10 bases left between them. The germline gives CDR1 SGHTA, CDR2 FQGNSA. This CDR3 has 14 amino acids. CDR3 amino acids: CASSFAGYGNTIYF. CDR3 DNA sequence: TGTGCCAGCAGCTTTGCGGGGTACGGAAACACCATATATTTT.

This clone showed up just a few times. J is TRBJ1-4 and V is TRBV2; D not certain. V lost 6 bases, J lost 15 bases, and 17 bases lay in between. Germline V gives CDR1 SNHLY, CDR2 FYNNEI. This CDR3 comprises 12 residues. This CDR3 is CASRRAVGAMFF. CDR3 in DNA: TGTGCCAGCAGGAGAGCGGTTGGAGCCATGTTTTTT. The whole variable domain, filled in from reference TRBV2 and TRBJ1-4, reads EPEVTQTPSHQVTQMGQEVILRCVPISNHLYFYWYRQILGQKVEFLVSFYNNEISEKSEIFDDQFSVERPDGSNFTLKIRSTKLEDSAMYFCASRRAVGAMFFGSGTQLSVL.

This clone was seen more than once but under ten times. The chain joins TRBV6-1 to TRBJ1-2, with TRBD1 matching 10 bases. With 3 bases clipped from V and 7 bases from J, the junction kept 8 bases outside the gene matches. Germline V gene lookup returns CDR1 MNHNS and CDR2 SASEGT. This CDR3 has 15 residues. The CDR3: CASSDRTGGSGGYTF. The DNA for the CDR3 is TGTGCCAGCAGTGATCGGACAGGGGGGTCCGGTGGCTACACCTTC.

CDR3 sequence reads: CASHPERVNLVQYF. CDR3 coding DNA: TGCGCCAGCCACCCGGAGAGGGTGAATCTCGTCCAGTACTTC. V and J are TRBV5-1 and TRBJ2-5; D possibly corresponds to TRBD2 (5 bases). The CDR3 has 14 amino acids. Germline V gene lookup returns CDR1 SGHRS and CDR2 YFSETQ. The germline V and J ends were trimmed by 7 bases and 10 bases, with 23 bases remaining between them.

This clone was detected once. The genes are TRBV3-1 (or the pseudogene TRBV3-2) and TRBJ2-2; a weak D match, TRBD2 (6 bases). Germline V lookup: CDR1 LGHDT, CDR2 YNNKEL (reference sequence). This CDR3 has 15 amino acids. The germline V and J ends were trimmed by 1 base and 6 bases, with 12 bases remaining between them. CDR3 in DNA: TGTGCCAGCAGCCAAGGAAGTTGGGGGGCCGGGGAGCTGTTTTTT. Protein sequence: CASSQGSWGAGELFF.

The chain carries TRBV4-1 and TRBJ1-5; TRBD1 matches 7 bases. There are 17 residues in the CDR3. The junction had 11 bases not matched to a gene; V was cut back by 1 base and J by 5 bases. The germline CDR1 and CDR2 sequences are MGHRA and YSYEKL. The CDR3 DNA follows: TGCGCCAGCAGCCAAGTTCTTCGTCCAGGGGGAGATCAGCCCCAGCATTTT. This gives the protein CASSQVLRPGGDQPQHF.